Sequencing of this T cell receptor (beta chain) was carried out in a study of CD8 T cells in ankylosing spondylitis (dated by TCRdb to the late 2010s). In the study overall: The study profiled T cell receptor beta repertoires in healthy donors and ankylosing spondylitis patients to find disease-linked TCR variants. The full study cohort was made up of 25 ankylosing spondylitis patients and 108 healthy donors. Samples of peripheral blood were taken, and for ankylosing spondylitis patients, synovial fluid was collected as well.

Reads for this sample came from an Illumina HiSeq 2500. TCR beta libraries were prepared by quantitative 5'-RACE with molecular barcodes. For the original study's pipeline: A new computational method, built on a probabilistic model of VDJ rearrangement, was used to identify disease-linked TCR variants. TCRdb reworked the public reads: Q25 trimming with fastp, MiXCR clone assembly, productive beta chains retained. When rows share a CDR3 protein, they turn into one entry using the most common DNA and genes. The V and J calls and clone size are TCRdb's, not the authors'. Here the sample has 350,000 to 450,000 distinct CDR3 sequences; more than 25% occur a single time. About 0.92% of the sample goes to the ten largest clones. There are a few counts of this clonotype. No cognate antigen has been identified for it. Base-call qualities are not available, and no considerably larger clone is one nucleotide away.

What the work shows at the level of the full study, not this receptor alone: A TCR beta motif made up of fewer than 10 highly homologous amino acid variants appeared to be characteristic of blood from ankylosing spondylitis patients. The disease-linked clones were reported to be significantly enriched in matched synovial fluid samples from ankylosing spondylitis patients. Some motif variants had previously been reported in the synovial fluid and blood of reactive arthritis patients, which suggests shared mechanisms of disease initiation. A CD8+ phenotype was shown by the disease-linked clones, which were found at relatively low frequencies in peripheral blood.

This TCR was sampled from a male donor with ankylosing spondylitis. The sample comprised blood, either unsorted or a sorted T cell fraction (not recorded which).

The CDR3 loop reads CASSRGLGGYEQYF. The DNA is as follows: TGTGCCAGCAGCCGGGGACTAGGGGGCTACGAGCAGTACTTC. The V and J segments used are TRBV11-2 and TRBJ2-7; the central 8 bases match TRBD2. CDR1 and CDR2 are read off the germline V gene as SGHAT and FQNNGV. From V the trimming removes 5 bases and from J it removes 3 bases, while the gene matches leave 6 bases of the junction unaccounted for. From the cysteine up to the phenylalanine, the CDR3 has a length of 14 residues. Only CDR3 DNA is held: 42 bases, read in frame from base 1.